This T cell receptor beta chain was documented in a study of cytomegalovirus exposure and HLA in healthy donors. V lost 5 bases and J lost 6, with 19 bases in between. This CDR3 contains 15 residues. Germline values: CDR1 SEHNR, CDR2 FQNEAQ (reference sequence). PCR employed 60 Vbeta and 13 Jbeta primers. Assay used: immunoSEQ multiplex PCR; TCRdb lists only in-frame clones, some missing. The table for this sample gives 150,000 or so clones. Sample: PBMCs. The sequence derives from a woman between 50 and 59 years old in good health and CMV-seronegative. This sequence joins TRBV7-9 and TRBJ1-2; D may be TRBD1 (5 bases). The CDR3 DNA sequence: TGTGCCAGCAGCATATTCTCGGTGGCGGGGGATGGCTACACCTTC. Translating gives CASSIFSVAGDGYTF. Complete variable domain (other parts from reference TRBV7-9 and TRBJ1-2): DTGVSQNPRHKITKRGQNVTFRCDPISEHNRLYWYRQTLGQGPEFLTYFQNEAQLEKSRLLSDRFSAERPKGSFSTLEIQRTEQGDSAMYLCASSIFSVAGDGYTFGSGTRLTVV.